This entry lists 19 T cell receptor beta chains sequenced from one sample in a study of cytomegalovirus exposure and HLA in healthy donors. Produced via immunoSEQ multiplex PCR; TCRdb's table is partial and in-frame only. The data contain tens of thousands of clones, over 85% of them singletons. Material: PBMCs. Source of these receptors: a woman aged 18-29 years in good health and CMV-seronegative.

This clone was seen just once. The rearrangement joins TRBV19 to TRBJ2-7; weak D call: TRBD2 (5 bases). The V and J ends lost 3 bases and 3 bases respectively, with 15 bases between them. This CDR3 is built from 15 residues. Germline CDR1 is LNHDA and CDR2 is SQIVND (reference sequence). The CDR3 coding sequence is TGTGCCAGTAGTATGGGGAGCGGAAGGAACTACGAGCAGTACTTC. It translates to CASSMGSGRNYEQYF.

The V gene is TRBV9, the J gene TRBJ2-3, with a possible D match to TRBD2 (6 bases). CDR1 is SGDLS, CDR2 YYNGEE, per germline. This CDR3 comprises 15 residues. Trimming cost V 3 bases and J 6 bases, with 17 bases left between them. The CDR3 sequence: CASSGSPGLKDTQYF. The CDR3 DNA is TGTGCCAGCAGCGGAAGCCCGGGACTCAAGGATACGCAGTATTTT.

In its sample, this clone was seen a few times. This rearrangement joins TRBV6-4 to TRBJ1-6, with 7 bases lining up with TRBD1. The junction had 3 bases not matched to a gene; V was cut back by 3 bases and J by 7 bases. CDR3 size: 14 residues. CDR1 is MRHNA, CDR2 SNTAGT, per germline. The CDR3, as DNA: TGTGCCAGCAGTGAGGTACAGGGGAATTCACCCCTCCACTTT. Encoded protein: CASSEVQGNSPLHF.

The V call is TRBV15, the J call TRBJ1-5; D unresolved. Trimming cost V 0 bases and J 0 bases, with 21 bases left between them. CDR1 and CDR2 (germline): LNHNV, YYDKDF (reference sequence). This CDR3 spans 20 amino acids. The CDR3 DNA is TGTGCCACCAGCAGAGATTGGAACCTAGCAAAAACTTATAGCAATCAGCCCCAGCATTTT. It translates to CATSRDWNLAKTYSNQPQHF.

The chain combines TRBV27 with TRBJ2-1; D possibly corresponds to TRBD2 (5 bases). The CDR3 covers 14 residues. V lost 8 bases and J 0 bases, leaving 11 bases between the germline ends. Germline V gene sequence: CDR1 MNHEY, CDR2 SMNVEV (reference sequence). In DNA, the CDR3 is TGTGCCAGCCGACGGGGTAGCTCCTACAATGAGCAGTTCTTC. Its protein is CASRRGSSYNEQFF.

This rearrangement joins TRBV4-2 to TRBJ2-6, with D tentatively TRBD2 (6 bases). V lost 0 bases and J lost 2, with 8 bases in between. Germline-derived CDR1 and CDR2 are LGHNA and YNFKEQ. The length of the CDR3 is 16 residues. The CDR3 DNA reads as TGTGCCAGCAGCCAAGAGGGGGGAACTGGGGCCAACGTCCTGACTTTC. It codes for CASSQEGGTGANVLTF.

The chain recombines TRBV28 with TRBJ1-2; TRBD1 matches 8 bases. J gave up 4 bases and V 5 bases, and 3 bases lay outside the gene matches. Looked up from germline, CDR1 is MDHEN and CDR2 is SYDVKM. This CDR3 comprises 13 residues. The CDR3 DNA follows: TGTGCCAGCAGTACAGGGGGGGGCTATGGCTACACCTTC. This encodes CASSTGGGYGYTF.

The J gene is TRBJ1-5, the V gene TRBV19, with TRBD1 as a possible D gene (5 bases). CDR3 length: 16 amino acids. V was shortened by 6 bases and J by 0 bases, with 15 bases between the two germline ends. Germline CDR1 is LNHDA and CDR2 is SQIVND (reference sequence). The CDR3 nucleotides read TGTGCCAGTAGAGATTCACCAGGGTTTAGCAATCAGCCCCAGCATTTT. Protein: CASRDSPGFSNQPQHF.

CDR3 coding DNA: TGCGCCAGCAGCATCAGCGGGAGTATCGGCACAGATACGCAGTATTTT. Translation gives CASSISGSIGTDTQYF. V gene TRBV4-1 combines with J gene TRBJ2-3; 8 bases are shared with TRBD2. This CDR3 region has 16 residues. Germline CDR1 MGHRA, CDR2 YSYEKL. V lost 5 bases and J lost 1; bases outside the gene matches: 8.

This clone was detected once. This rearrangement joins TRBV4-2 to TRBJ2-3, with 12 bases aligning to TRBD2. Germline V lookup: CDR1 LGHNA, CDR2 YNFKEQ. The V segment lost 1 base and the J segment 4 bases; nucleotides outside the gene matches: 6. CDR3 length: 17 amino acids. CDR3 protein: CASSQAGSSGGADTQYF. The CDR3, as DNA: TGTGCCAGCAGCCAAGCCGGTTCTAGCGGGGGGGCAGATACGCAGTATTTT.

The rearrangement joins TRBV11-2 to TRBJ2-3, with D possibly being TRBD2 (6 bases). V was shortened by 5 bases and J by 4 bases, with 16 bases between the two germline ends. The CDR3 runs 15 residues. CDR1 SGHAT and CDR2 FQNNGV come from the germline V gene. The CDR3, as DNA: TGTGCCAGCAGCAGACGTAGGGCTAGCGCAGATACGCAGTATTTT. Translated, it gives CASSRRRASADTQYF.

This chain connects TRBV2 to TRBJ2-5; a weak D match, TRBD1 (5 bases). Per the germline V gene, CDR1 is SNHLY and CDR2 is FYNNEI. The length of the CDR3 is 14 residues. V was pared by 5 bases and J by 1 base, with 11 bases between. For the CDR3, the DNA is TGTGCCAGCAGTCAACAGGACCGCCAAGAGACCCAGTACTTC. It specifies CASSQQDRQETQYF.

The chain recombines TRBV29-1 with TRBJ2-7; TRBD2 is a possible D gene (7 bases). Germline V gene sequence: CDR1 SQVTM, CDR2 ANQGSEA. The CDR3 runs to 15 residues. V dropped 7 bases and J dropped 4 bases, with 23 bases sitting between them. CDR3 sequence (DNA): TGCAGCGCCGGAGGGTGGTGGGGGGGACAATACGAGCAGTACTTC. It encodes CSAGGWWGGQYEQYF.

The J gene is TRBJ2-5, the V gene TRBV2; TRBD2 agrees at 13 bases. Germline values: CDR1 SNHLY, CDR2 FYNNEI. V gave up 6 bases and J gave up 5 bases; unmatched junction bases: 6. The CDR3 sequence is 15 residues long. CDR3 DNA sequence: TGTGCCAGCAGGGGACTAGCGGGAAAGTGGGAGACCCAGTACTTC. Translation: CASRGLAGKWETQYF.

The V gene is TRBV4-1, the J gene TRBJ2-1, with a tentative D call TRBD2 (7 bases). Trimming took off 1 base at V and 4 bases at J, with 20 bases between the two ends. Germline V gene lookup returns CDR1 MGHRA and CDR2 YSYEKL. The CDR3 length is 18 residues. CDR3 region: CASSQGGGIAVLYNEQFF. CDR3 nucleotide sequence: TGCGCCAGCAGCCAAGGGGGGGGCATAGCGGTCCTTTACAATGAGCAGTTCTTC.

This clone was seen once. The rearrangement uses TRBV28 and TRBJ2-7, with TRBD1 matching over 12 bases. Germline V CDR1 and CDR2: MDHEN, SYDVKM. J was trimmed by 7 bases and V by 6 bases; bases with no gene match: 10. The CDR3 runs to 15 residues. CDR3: CASRPQGTGGREQYF. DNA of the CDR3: TGTGCCAGCAGGCCTCAAGGGACAGGGGGCCGGGAGCAGTACTTC.

The CDR3 region is CASSMVEGDQETQYF. In DNA form, the CDR3 reads TGTGCCAGCAGCATGGTGGAGGGAGATCAAGAGACCCAGTACTTC. V usage is TRBV13 and J usage is TRBJ2-5; D is possibly TRBD2 (6 bases). The CDR3 has 15 residues. With 5 bases removed from V and 2 bases from J, the gap between germline ends came to 15 bases. Germline CDR1 is PRHDT and CDR2 is FYEKMQ (reference sequence).

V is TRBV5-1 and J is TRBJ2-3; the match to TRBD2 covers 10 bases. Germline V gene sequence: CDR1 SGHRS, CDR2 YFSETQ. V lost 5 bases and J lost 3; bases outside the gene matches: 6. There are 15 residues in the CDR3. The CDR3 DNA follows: TGCGCCAGCAGGTACCGGACTAGCGGAACAGATACGCAGTATTTT. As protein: CASRYRTSGTDTQYF.

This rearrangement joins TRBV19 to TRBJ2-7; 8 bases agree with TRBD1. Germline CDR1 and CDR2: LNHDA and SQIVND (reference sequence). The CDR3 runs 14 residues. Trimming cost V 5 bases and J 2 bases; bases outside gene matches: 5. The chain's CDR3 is CASSPRGLTYEQYF. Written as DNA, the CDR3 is TGTGCCAGTAGTCCCAGGGGGCTGACCTACGAGCAGTACTTC.